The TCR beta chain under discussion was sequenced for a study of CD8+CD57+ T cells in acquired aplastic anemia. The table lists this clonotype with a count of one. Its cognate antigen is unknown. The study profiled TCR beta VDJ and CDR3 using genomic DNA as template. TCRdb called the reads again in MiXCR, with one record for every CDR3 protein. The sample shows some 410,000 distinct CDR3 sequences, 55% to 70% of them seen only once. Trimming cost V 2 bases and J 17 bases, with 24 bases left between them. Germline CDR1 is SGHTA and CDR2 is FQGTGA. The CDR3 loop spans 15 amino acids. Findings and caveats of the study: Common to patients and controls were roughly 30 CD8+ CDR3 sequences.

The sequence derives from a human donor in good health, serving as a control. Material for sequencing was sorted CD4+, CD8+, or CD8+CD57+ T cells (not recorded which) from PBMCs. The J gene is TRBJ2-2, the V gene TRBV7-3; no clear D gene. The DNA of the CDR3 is TGTGCCAGCAGCTTATACGTCGGCTACGACCAGTACTTCTTTTTT. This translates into CASSLYVGYDQYFFF.